Listed here are 29 T cell receptor beta chains from one sample, sequenced in a study of T cells expressing NK-cell markers. TCRdb re-called the 5' RACE reads and catalogs CDR3 proteins one per entry, DNA excluded. The repertoire table contains 150,000 to 170,000 distinct CDR3 sequences. Sequencing input: blood T cells: a sorted CD56 or NKG2C T cell subset, CD4+ or CD8+ T cells, or bulk PBMC T cells (not recorded which). The receptors stem from a woman between 45 and 60 years old in good health.

This sequence joins TRBV5-4 and TRBJ2-1; TCRdb's D gene call, TRBD2, goes unchecked for lack of DNA. The germline V gene has CDR1 SGHNT and CDR2 YYREEE (reference sequence). The CDR3 consists of 16 residues. The CDR3 sequence is CASSSVVGGPGNEQFF.

The CDR3 here is CASSPGLAGRDTQYF. The V gene is TRBV5-4, the J gene TRBJ2-3; TCRdb proposes TRBD2, but this gene call is untestable without DNA. The CDR3 extends over 15 amino acids. Germline V gene data show CDR1 as SGHNT and CDR2 as YYREEE (reference sequence).

The rearrangement links TRBV28 to TRBJ2-1. The CDR3 totals 13 residues. In germline, CDR1 is MDHEN, CDR2 SYDVKM. CDR3 amino acids: CASSLNRVREQFF.

The chain joins TRBV27 to TRBJ2-3. CDR3 length: 15 residues. In germline, CDR1 is MNHEY, CDR2 SMNVEV (reference sequence). The CDR3 here is CASSFGEFGTDTQYF.

The chain combines TRBV9 with TRBJ2-3; TCRdb calls TRBD1, which cannot be checked without DNA. The CDR3 loop spans 15 amino acids. Germline CDR1 is SGDLS and CDR2 is YYNGEE. The CDR3 loop reads CASSVDGQLTDTQYF.

The chain has TRBV7-9 and TRBJ2-4; TCRdb reports TRBD2, a call that lacks DNA to check it against. In germline, CDR1 is SEHNR, CDR2 FQNEAQ (reference sequence). The CDR3 runs 15 residues. CDR3 in amino acids: CASSLGREGQDIQYF.

The V and J genes are TRBV7-2 and TRBJ2-7. The germline V gene encodes CDR1 SGHTA and CDR2 FQGNSA. The CDR3 extends over 13 amino acids. Here the CDR3 reads CASSLFNSYEQYF.

This CDR3 is CASRLAEQETQYF. V gene TRBV27 combines with J gene TRBJ2-5; TCRdb selects TRBD2, and the lack of DNA leaves this call unchecked. CDR1 and CDR2 (germline): MNHEY, SMNVEV (reference sequence). This CDR3 comprises 13 residues.

The chain is built from TRBV27 and TRBJ1-6; TCRdb lists TRBD1, though no DNA is available to test this call. Germline CDR1 MNHEY, CDR2 SMNVEV (reference sequence). The CDR3 has 13 residues. The CDR3 loop reads CASSTGYNSPLHF.

The rearrangement joins TRBV10-3 to TRBJ2-3; TCRdb returns TRBD1, unconfirmable since there is no DNA. This CDR3 region has 14 residues. The germline CDR1 and CDR2 sequences are ENHRY and SYGVKD. The CDR3 reads CAIKSGLDTDTQYF.

The chain is built from TRBV4-1 and TRBJ2-7; the TRBD2 assignment by TCRdb is unverifiable without DNA. Germline-derived CDR1 and CDR2 are MGHRA and YSYEKL. The CDR3 is made up of 17 amino acids. The CDR3 loop reads CASSQAPGASGRYEQYF.

The chain links TRBV10-3 to TRBJ2-3; with no DNA, the TCRdb D assignment of TRBD2 cannot be verified. CDR3 size: 14 residues. In germline, CDR1 is ENHRY, CDR2 SYGVKD. CDR3: CATGLRGSTDTQYF.

The chain uses TRBV5-1 and TRBJ1-1. CDR1 is SGHRS, CDR2 YFSETQ, per germline. The CDR3 sequence is 13 residues long. The CDR3 sequence is CASSLSVYSEAFF.

This chain links TRBV10-3 with TRBJ1-3. Germline CDR1 and CDR2: ENHRY and SYGVKD. The length of the CDR3 is 14 residues. Here the CDR3 reads CAISQPAGGNTIYF.

The chain uses TRBV5-5 and TRBJ2-7; TCRdb's D call of TRBD2 is untestable without DNA. The CDR3 is 16 amino acids. The germline gives CDR1 SGHKS, CDR2 YYEKEE (reference sequence). The CDR3 sequence is CASSFRGYRSDYEQYF.

The chain links TRBV4-1 to TRBJ2-5; the TCRdb D gene call, TRBD2, has no DNA to confirm it. The germline gives CDR1 MGHRA, CDR2 YSYEKL. This CDR3 comprises 16 residues. The CDR3 protein is CASSQPLAGYQETQYF.

This chain links TRBV10-3 with TRBJ2-2; lacking DNA, the TRBD2 call made by TCRdb goes unchecked. The V gene's germline CDR1 is ENHRY and CDR2 SYGVKD. This CDR3 comprises 16 residues. The CDR3 is CAIKPGLPPNTGELFF.

In terms of frequency, this clonotype is medium-sized. The chain has TRBV5-4 and TRBJ2-3; absent DNA, TCRdb's TRBD2 call cannot be checked. The CDR3 totals 16 residues. Germline CDR1 SGHNT, CDR2 YYREEE (reference sequence). CDR3 residues: CASSIGAGGYADTQYF.

The CDR3 loop reads CASSGAVNNEQFF. The rearrangement links TRBV5-1 to TRBJ2-1. Germline V CDR1 and CDR2: SGHRS, YFSETQ. This CDR3 contains 13 residues.

The genes are TRBV5-5 and TRBJ2-5. The germline gives CDR1 SGHKS, CDR2 YYEKEE (reference sequence). The CDR3 extends over 13 amino acids. This chain's CDR3 is CASSLIGQETQYF. The variable domain in full, completed from reference TRBV5-5 and TRBJ2-5, reads DAGVTQSPTHLIKTRGQQVTLRCSPISGHKSVSWYQQVLGQGPQFIFQYYEKEERGRGNFPDRFSARQFPNYSSELNVNALLLGDSALYLCASSLIGQETQYFGPGTRLLVL.

The chain couples TRBV4-1 to TRBJ2-7; TCRdb returns TRBD1, unconfirmable since there is no DNA. Looked up from germline, CDR1 is MGHRA and CDR2 is YSYEKL. The CDR3 covers 15 residues. The CDR3 reads CASSHLTGQYYEQYF.

The gene calls are TRBV6-5 and TRBJ2-3; TCRdb picks TRBD2, but there is no DNA to check that call. The CDR3 consists of 13 residues. Germline assignment: CDR1 MNHEY and CDR2 SVGAGI. The CDR3 protein is CASSYGARDTQYF.

The rearrangement joins TRBV7-6 to TRBJ2-4. Germline CDR1 is SGHVS and CDR2 is FNYEAQ. The length of the CDR3 is 16 residues. The CDR3 here is CASSLYPGRGKNIQYF. Looking up the rest from reference TRBV7-6 and TRBJ2-4 gives the full variable domain: GAGVSQSPRYKVTKRGQDVALRCDPISGHVSLYWYRQALGQGPEFLTYFNYEAQQDKSGLPNDRFSAERPEGSISTLTIQRTEQRDSAMYRCASSLYPGRGKNIQYFGAGTRLSVL.

The chain carries TRBV29-1 and TRBJ2-1; no DNA is available, so the TRBD2 call from TCRdb remains unchecked. The CDR3 extends over 14 amino acids. Germline V gene sequence: CDR1 SQVTM, CDR2 ANQGSEA. CDR3 in amino acids: CSVAGLAGLSEQFF.

This chain links TRBV27 with TRBJ2-1; TCRdb proposes TRBD2, but this gene call is untestable without DNA. The CDR3 runs to 15 residues. In germline, CDR1 is MNHEY, CDR2 SMNVEV (reference sequence). The CDR3 protein is CASSLYPGDELEQFF.

The gene calls are TRBV4-1 and TRBJ2-3. In germline, CDR1 is MGHRA, CDR2 YSYEKL. The CDR3 extends over 14 amino acids. The CDR3: CASSEAEYTDTQYF.

The chain joins TRBV19 to TRBJ2-7. Germline-derived CDR1 and CDR2 are LNHDA and SQIVND (reference sequence). This CDR3 is built from 14 residues. CDR3 amino acids: CASSIEGDSYEQYF.

This chain links TRBV5-8 with TRBJ2-1. Per germline, CDR1 SGHTS and CDR2 YDEGEE. This CDR3 is built from 13 residues. The CDR3 spells CASTGRVYNEQFF.

The chain uses TRBV5-6 and TRBJ2-1. The CDR3 is 14 amino acids. Germline V gene sequence: CDR1 SGHDT, CDR2 YYEEEE. The CDR3 spells CASSLGSVYNEQFF. The variable domain in full, completed from reference TRBV5-6 and TRBJ2-1, reads DAGVTQSPTHLIKTRGQQVTLRCSPKSGHDTVSWYQQALGQGPQFIFQYYEEEERQRGNFPDRFSGHQFPNYSSELNVNALLLGDSALYLCASSLGSVYNEQFFGPGTRLTVL.